These 12 T cell receptor beta chains were all obtained from the same sample, sequenced in a study of low-dose radiotherapy and immunotherapy resistance in tumors. Time point indicated: before trial treatment. TRAV and TRBV primers primed cDNA for both TCRalpha and TCRbeta. It was with a constant-region primer and a V-primer adapter that TCRs were amplified over roughly 18 PCR cycles. MiXCR was run by TCRdb on the reads, yielding one entry per CDR3 protein. Of some 82,000 distinct CDR3 sequences listed, 15% to 20% are singletons. Sequencing used PBMCs, obtained before treatment. The source is a male donor with prostate cancer.

In this sample, this clonotype turned up many times. V gene TRBV12-5 combines with J gene TRBJ2-1; D is uncertain. V was clipped by 4 bases and J by 4 bases, with 20 bases between them. There are 17 residues in the CDR3. Germline V gene sequence: CDR1 LGHNT, CDR2 FRNRAP. The CDR3 spells CASGSYPGRLVYNEQFF. The CDR3 DNA sequence: TGTGCTAGTGGTTCCTATCCTGGACGGCTAGTTTACAATGAGCAGTTCTTC.

CDR3 in amino acids: CASSLIQDSNQPQHF. CDR3 DNA sequence: TGTGCCAGTAGCCTAATACAGGATAGCAATCAGCCCCAGCATTTT. The chain joins TRBV19 to TRBJ1-5; D possibly corresponds to TRBD1 (5 bases). This CDR3 is built from 15 residues. The V gene lost 6 bases and the J gene lost 0 bases, with 12 bases spanning the gap. Germline V CDR1 and CDR2: LNHDA, SQIVND (reference sequence).

This clonotype was recorded at least ten times. The chain employs TRBV13 and TRBJ2-7; either TRBD1 or TRBD2 may supply D (5 bases each). Deletions cut 3 bases from V and 2 bases from J, with 17 bases between. This CDR3 has 16 residues. Germline V gene data show CDR1 as PRHDT and CDR2 as FYEKMQ (reference sequence). This CDR3 is CASSLKAGAWTYEQYF. CDR3 bases: TGTGCCAGCAGCTTGAAGGCCGGGGCGTGGACCTACGAGCAGTACTTC.

This clonotype was seen many times. The chain recombines TRBV5-1 with TRBJ1-6, with a tentative D call TRBD1 (5 bases). Germline V gene sequence: CDR1 SGHRS, CDR2 YFSETQ. V gave up 4 bases and J gave up 7 bases, with 9 bases separating them. This CDR3 region has 13 residues. The CDR3 nucleotides read TGCGCCAGCAGCGTGACAGTGAATTCACCCCTCCACTTT. This encodes CASSVTVNSPLHF.

On this clonotype itself: A much larger clonotype is one base distant, so this may be a read error. The chain uses TRBV6-2 or TRBV6-3 and TRBJ2-1; TRBD2 agrees at 8 bases. Germline V gene sequence: CDR1 MNHEY, CDR2 SVGEGT. V trimming: 10 bases; J trimming: 6 bases; junction bases outside the gene matches: 8. This CDR3 has 13 residues. CDR3 nucleotide sequence: TGTGCCAACAAAGGACTAGCTGGCAATGAGCAGTTCTTC. It specifies CANKGLAGNEQFF.

This clonotype was detected ten times or more. The J gene is TRBJ2-7, the V gene TRBV4-1; 8 bases align to TRBD1. CDR1 and CDR2 (germline): MGHRA, YSYEKL. Germline trimming cut 4 bases from V and 5 bases from J; bases unmatched to any gene: 10. The CDR3 has 15 residues. The CDR3 region has the DNA TGCGCCAGCAGCCTCCCGGGACAGGCCATCCACGAGCAGTACTTC. Protein product: CASSLPGQAIHEQYF.

The sample holds many counts of this clonotype. The chain recombines TRBV5-1 with TRBJ2-1; D not resolved. V was pared by 0 bases and J by 5 bases, with 6 bases between. The CDR3 covers 13 residues. Germline CDR1 and CDR2: SGHRS and YFSETQ. The CDR3 protein is CASSLGRHNEQFF. In DNA, the CDR3 is TGCGCCAGCAGCTTGGGGCGCCACAATGAGCAGTTCTTC.

This clonotype was seen repeatedly, ten times or more. The chain recombines TRBV12-3 or TRBV12-4 with TRBJ2-4; D unclear. This CDR3 is 11 amino acids long. V was shortened by 2 bases and J by 4 bases, with 0 bases between the two germline ends. CDR3 in amino acids: CASSLKNIQYF. The DNA of the CDR3 is TGTGCCAGCAGTTTAAAAAACATTCAGTACTTC.

At least ten counts were recorded for this clonotype. For the CDR3, the DNA is TGCGCCAGCAGCTTGGGTCAATCGTACCAAGAGACCCAGTACTTC. It yields the protein CASSLGQSYQETQYF. V usage is TRBV5-1 and J usage is TRBJ2-5, with D unclear. The V gene's germline CDR1 is SGHRS and CDR2 YFSETQ. The ends were cut back, 0 bases at V and 0 bases at J, with 9 bases in the middle. The CDR3 totals 15 residues. The variable domain in full, completed from reference TRBV5-1 and TRBJ2-5, reads KAGVTQTPRYLIKTRGQQVTLSCSPISGHRSVSWYQQTPGQGLQFLFEYFSETQRNKGNFPGRFSGRQFSNSRSEMNVSTLELGDSALYLCASSLGQSYQETQYFGPGTRLLVL.

There are many counts of this clonotype. The CDR3 sequence: CATLPRRGVSYNEQFF. In DNA form, the CDR3 reads TGTGCCACCTTACCTAGGAGGGGGGTCTCCTACAATGAGCAGTTCTTC. This sequence joins TRBV19 and TRBJ2-1; tentatively, D is TRBD1 or TRBD2 (6 bases each). The CDR3 has 16 amino acids. The V end was cut by 10 bases, the J end by 0 bases, with 19 bases between. CDR1 is LNHDA and CDR2 is SQIVND in the germline V gene (reference sequence).

This clonotype was detected many times. The chain links TRBV3-1 to TRBJ2-7; 10 nucleotides line up with TRBD1. Germline trimming cut 4 bases from V and 6 bases from J; bases unmatched to any gene: 6. From germline, CDR1 is LGHDT and CDR2 YNNKEL (reference sequence). The length of the CDR3 is 14 residues. The CDR3 DNA is TGTGCCAGCAGCCCGACAGGGGGCACGGGCGAGCAGTACTTC. Protein product: CASSPTGGTGEQYF.

The sample holds many counts of this clonotype. The chain recombines TRBV14 with TRBJ2-7; 10 positions match TRBD1. The CDR3 sequence is 16 residues long. Per the germline V gene, CDR1 is SGHDN and CDR2 is FVKESK. J gave up 0 bases and V 4 bases, and 6 bases lay outside the gene matches. The CDR3 here is CASSRTGQGLSYEQYF. As DNA, the CDR3 is TGTGCCAGCAGCCGAACGGGACAGGGGCTCTCCTACGAGCAGTACTTC.